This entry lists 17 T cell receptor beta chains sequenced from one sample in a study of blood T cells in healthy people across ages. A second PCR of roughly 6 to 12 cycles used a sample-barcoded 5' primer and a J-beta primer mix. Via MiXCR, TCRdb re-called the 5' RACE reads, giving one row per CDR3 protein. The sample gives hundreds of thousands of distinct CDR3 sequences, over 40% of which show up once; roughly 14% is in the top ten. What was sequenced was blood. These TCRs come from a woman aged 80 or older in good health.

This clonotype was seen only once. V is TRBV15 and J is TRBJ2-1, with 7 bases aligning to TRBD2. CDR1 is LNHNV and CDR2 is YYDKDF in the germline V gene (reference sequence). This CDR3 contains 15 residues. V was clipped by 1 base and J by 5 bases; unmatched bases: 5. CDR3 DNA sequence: TGTGCCACCAGCAGAGTTGGACTAGGGGACAATGAGCAGTTCTTC. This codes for CATSRVGLGDNEQFF.

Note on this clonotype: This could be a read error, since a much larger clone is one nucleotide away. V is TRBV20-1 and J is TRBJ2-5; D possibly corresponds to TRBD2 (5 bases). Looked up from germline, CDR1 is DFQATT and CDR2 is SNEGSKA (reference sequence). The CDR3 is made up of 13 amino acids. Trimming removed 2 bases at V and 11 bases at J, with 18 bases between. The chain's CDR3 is CSARFALAHEQYF. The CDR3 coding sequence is TGCAGTGCTAGATTCGCTCTAGCTCATGAGCAGTACTTC.

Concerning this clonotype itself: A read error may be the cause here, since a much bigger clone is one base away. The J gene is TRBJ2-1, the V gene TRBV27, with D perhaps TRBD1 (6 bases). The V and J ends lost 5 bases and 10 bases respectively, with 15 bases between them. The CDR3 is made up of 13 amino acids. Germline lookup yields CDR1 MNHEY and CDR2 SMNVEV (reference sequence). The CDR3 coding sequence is TGTGCCAGCAGTATGGACAGTACCTACGAGCAGTTCTTC. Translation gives CASSMDSTYEQFF.

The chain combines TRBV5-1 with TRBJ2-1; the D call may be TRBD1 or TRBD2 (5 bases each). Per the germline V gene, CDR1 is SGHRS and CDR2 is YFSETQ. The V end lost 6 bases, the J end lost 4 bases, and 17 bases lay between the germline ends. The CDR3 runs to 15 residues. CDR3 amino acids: CASKTGPIDYNEQFF. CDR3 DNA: TGCGCCAGCAAAACGGGGCCAATAGATTACAATGAGCAGTTCTTC.

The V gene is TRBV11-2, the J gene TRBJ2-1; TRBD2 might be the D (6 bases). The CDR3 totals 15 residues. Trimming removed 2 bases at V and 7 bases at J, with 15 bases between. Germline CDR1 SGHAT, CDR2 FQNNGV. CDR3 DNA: TGTGCCAGCAGCTTAAGGTGGGGGGATGGGAATGAGCAGTTCTTC. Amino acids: CASSLRWGDGNEQFF.

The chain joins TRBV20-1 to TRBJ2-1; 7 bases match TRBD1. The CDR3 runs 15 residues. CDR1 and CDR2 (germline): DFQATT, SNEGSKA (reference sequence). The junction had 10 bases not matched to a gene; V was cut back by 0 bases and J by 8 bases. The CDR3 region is CSARDEGAPSDEQFF. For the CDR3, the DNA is TGCAGTGCTAGAGACGAGGGGGCGCCTTCGGATGAGCAGTTCTTC.

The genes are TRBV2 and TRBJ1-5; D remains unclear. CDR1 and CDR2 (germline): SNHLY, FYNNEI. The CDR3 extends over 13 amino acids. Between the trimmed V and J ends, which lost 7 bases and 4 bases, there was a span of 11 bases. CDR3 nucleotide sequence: TGTGCCAGCAAAGTTAACGGAAATCAGCCCCAGCATTTT. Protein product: CASKVNGNQPQHF.

Here the CDR3 reads CASSLASGDAAHYGYTF. CDR3 bases: TGTGCCAGCAGCTTAGCGTCAGGGGATGCCGCCCACTATGGCTACACCTTC. The gene calls are TRBV11-2 and TRBJ1-2, with D tentatively TRBD1 (6 bases). Germline V gene sequence: CDR1 SGHAT, CDR2 FQNNGV. The V gene lost 1 base and the J gene lost 3 bases, with 18 bases spanning the gap. There are 17 residues in the CDR3.

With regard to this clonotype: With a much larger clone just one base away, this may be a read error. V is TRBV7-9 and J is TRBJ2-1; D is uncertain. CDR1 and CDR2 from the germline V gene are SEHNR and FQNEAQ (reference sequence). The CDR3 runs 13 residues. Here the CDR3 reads CASSPSTHNDQFF. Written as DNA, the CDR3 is TGTGCCAGCAGCCCCAGTACACACAATGATCAGTTCTTC. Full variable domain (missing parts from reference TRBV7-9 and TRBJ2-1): DTGVSQNPRHKITKRGQNVTFRCDPISEHNRLYWYRQTLGQGPEFLTYFQNEAQLEKSRLLSDRFSAERPKGSFSTLEIQRTEQGDSAMYLCASSPSTHNDQFFGPGTRLTVL.

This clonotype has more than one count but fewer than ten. The CDR3 region is CASSPDGPDRSSYNEQFF. DNA of the CDR3: TGTGCCAGCAGTCCCGATGGACCGGATCGTAGCTCCTACAATGAGCAGTTCTTC. V and J are TRBV12-3 or TRBV12-4 and TRBJ2-1; D is unresolved. V was trimmed by 5 bases and J by 0 bases, leaving 20 bases between them. CDR3 length: 18 residues.

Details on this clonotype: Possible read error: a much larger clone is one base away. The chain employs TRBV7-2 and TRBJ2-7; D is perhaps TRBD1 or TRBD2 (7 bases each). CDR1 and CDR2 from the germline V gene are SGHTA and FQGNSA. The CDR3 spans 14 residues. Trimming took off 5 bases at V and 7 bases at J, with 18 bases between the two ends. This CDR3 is CASSPQGGGNEQYF. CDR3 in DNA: TGTGCCAGCAGCCCCCAGGGGGGGGGCAATGAGCAGTACTTC.

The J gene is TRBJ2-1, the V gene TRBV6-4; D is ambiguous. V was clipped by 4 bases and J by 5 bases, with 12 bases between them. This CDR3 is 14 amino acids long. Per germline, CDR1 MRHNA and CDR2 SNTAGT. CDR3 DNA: TGTGCCAGCAGTGCCAGTTACTACAACAATGAGCAGTTCTTC. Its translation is CASSASYYNNEQFF.

CDR3 in DNA: TGTGCCAGCGCCGGGACAGGGTCTTCATATGGCTACACCTTC. This sequence encodes CASAGTGSSYGYTF. The chain employs TRBV21-1 and TRBJ1-2; TRBD1 is the table's D call and was not checked against the DNA. TRBV21-1 is flagged as a pseudogene. This CDR3 is 14 amino acids long.

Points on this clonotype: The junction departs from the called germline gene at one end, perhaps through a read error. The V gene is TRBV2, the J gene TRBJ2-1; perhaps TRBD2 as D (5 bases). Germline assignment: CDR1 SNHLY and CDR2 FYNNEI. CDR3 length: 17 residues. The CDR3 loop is CTSSVVSGGWSCNEQFF. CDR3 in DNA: TGTACCAGCAGTGTAGTTTCAGGCGGGTGGTCCTGCAATGAGCAGTTCTTC. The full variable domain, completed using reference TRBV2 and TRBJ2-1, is EPEVTQTPSHQVTQMGQEVILRCVPISNHLYFYWYRQILGQKVEFLVSFYNNEISEKSEIFDDQFSVERPDGSNFTLKIRSTKLEDSAMYFCTSSVVSGGWSCNEQFFGPGTRLTVL.

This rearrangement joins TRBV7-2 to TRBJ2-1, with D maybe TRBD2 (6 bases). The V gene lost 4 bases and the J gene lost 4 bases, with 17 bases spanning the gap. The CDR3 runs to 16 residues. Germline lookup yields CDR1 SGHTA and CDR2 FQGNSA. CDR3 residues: CASSSYLAGTYNEQFF. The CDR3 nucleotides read TGTGCCAGCAGCTCCTATCTTGCCGGGACTTACAATGAGCAGTTCTTC. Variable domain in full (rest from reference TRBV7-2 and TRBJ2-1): GAGVSQSPSNKVTEKGKDVELRCDPISGHTALYWYRQSLGQGLEFLIYFQGNSAPDKSGLPSDRFSAERTGGSVSTLTIQRTQQEDSAVYLCASSSYLAGTYNEQFFGPGTRLTVL.

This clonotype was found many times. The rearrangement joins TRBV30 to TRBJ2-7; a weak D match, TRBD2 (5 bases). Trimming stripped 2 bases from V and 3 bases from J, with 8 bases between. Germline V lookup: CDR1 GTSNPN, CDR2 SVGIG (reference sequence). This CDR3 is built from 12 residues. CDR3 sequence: CAWSRGNYEQYF. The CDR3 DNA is TGTGCCTGGAGTCGGGGAAACTACGAGCAGTACTTC.

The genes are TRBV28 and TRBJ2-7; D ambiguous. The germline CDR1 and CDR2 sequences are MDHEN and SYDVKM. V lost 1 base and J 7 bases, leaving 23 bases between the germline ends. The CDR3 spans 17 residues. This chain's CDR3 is CASSLSGTRLFSNEQYF. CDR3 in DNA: TGTGCCAGCAGTTTATCGGGTACCAGGCTATTCTCGAATGAGCAGTACTTC.